The clone carrying this T cell receptor beta chain was detected many times. From germline, CDR1 is SNHLY and CDR2 FYNNEI. The CDR3 covers 12 residues. Trimming removed 5 bases at V and 3 bases at J, with 5 bases between. The sample comes from a study of T cells in Graves' hyperthyroidism and ophthalmopathy. Amplification of TCR beta CDR3 regions was performed using RNA transcripts as template. First-round RT-PCR with HTBI primers amplified the TCR CDR3 region. Each CDR3 protein is one row after TCRdb ran MiXCR on the multiplex PCR reads. The sample has some 490,000 distinct CDR3 sequences; around 15% are singletons.

The chain links TRBV2 to TRBJ1-3; D remains unclear. Material: blood. The TCR was taken from a woman in her 30s with Graves' ophthalmopathy. CDR3 nucleotide sequence: TGTGCCAGCAGTAATGATGGAAACACCATATATTTT. Amino acids: CASSNDGNTIYF.